These T cell receptor beta chains were read from a single sample in a study of blood T cell repertoires in COVID-19. Profiling relied on immunoSEQ multiplex PCR, and the TCRdb table lists in-frame clones only, not all of them. The data show more than 110,000 clones, with around 82% seen just once and 5% to 6% held by the top ten. Source material: PBMCs or T cells enriched from blood (not recorded which). Receptors were obtained from a man aged 35-49 years with acute COVID-19. The CDR3 runs from the conserved cysteine through the conserved F or W. Fields, in order: J gene, V gene, clone size, D gene, CDR3 DNA, CDR3 protein. D genes are given only for firm matches. Part of the rows lack a size; the others show once, few, many or a class for expanded clones.

J gene: TRBJ2-1
V gene: TRBV29-1
clone size: .
D gene: .
CDR3 DNA: TGCAGCGTTGATCGCGCGCTTAATGAGCAGTTCTTC
CDR3 protein: CSVDRALNEQFF

J gene: TRBJ2-1
V gene: TRBV18
clone size: .
D gene: .
CDR3 DNA: TGTGCCAGCTCACCAACCGGGGACTACAATGAGCAGTTCTTC
CDR3 protein: CASSPTGDYNEQFF

J gene: TRBJ2-7
V gene: TRBV7-8
clone size: .
D gene: .
CDR3 DNA: TGTGCCAGCAGCAATGATCCTGCGGGGGAGCAGTACTTC
CDR3 protein: CASSNDPAGEQYF

J gene: TRBJ1-1
V gene: TRBV3-1/TRBV3-2
clone size: .
D gene: TRBD1
CDR3 DNA: TGTGCCAGCAGCCCGGCCTGGGCGGCAGGGGGCTCGGAAGCTTTCTTT
CDR3 protein: CASSPAWAAGGSEAFF

J gene: TRBJ2-1
V gene: TRBV5-1
clone size: few
D gene: .
CDR3 DNA: TGCGCCAGCAGCTTGCTCGGGGATGAGCAGTTCTTC
CDR3 protein: CASSLLGDEQFF

J gene: TRBJ2-7
V gene: TRBV7-9
clone size: .
D gene: TRBD1
CDR3 DNA: TGTGCCAGCAGCTCAGGCTACCGGGACAGGTCCTACGAGCAGTACTTC
CDR3 protein: CASSSGYRDRSYEQYF

J gene: TRBJ2-2
V gene: TRBV24-1
clone size: few
D gene: .
CDR3 DNA: TGTGCCACCAGTGATTATCGGGACACCGGGGAGCTGTTTTTT
CDR3 protein: CATSDYRDTGELFF

J gene: TRBJ2-7
V gene: TRBV12-3/TRBV12-4
clone size: .
D gene: TRBD2
CDR3 DNA: TGTGCCACCGCTGGGGGGGGGAGCTACGAGCAGTACTTC
CDR3 protein: CATAGGGSYEQYF

J gene: TRBJ2-1
V gene: TRBV27
clone size: .
D gene: TRBD2
CDR3 DNA: TGTGCCAGCAGTTTGGGACTAGCGGGGTACAATGAGCAGTTCTTC
CDR3 protein: CASSLGLAGYNEQFF

J gene: TRBJ2-1
V gene: TRBV4-3
clone size: .
D gene: TRBD2
CDR3 DNA: TGCGCCAGCAGCCGCGACCTGACTAGCGGGACGAGGGATGAGCAGTTCTTC
CDR3 protein: CASSRDLTSGTRDEQFF

J gene: TRBJ2-7
V gene: TRBV7-8
clone size: few
D gene: TRBD2
CDR3 DNA: TGTGCCAGCAGCCTCGGGACTAAAATCGAGCAGTACTTC
CDR3 protein: CASSLGTKIEQYF

J gene: TRBJ2-3
V gene: TRBV14
clone size: .
D gene: .
CDR3 DNA: TGTGCCAGCAGCCAAGGCTACTATAGCACAGATACGCAGTATTTT
CDR3 protein: CASSQGYYSTDTQYF

J gene: TRBJ1-6
V gene: TRBV3-1/TRBV3-2
clone size: few
D gene: .
CDR3 DNA: TGTGCCAGCAGCCAAGGGCTGCTTGAGGGCTATAATTCACCCCTCCACTTT
CDR3 protein: CASSQGLLEGYNSPLHF

J gene: TRBJ2-5
V gene: TRBV5-1
clone size: .
D gene: .
CDR3 DNA: TGCGCCAGCAGCTTGGCCGGAGAGACCCAGTACTTC
CDR3 protein: CASSLAGETQYF

J gene: TRBJ2-1
V gene: TRBV7-9
clone size: .
D gene: TRBD2
CDR3 DNA: TGTGCCAGCAGCCCGACAGGATGGCGGGGGGACCCCACCTACAATGAGCAGTTCTTC
CDR3 protein: CASSPTGWRGDPTYNEQFF

J gene: TRBJ2-3
V gene: TRBV30
clone size: .
D gene: .
CDR3 DNA: TGTGCCTGCGGAGCAGGGGGCACAGATACGCAGTATTTT
CDR3 protein: CACGAGGTDTQYF

J gene: TRBJ1-5
V gene: TRBV7-2
clone size: few
D gene: TRBD1
CDR3 DNA: TGTGCCAGCAGCTTGACAGGGTTCAATCAGCCCCAGCATTTT
CDR3 protein: CASSLTGFNQPQHF

J gene: TRBJ2-1
V gene: TRBV2
clone size: .
D gene: TRBD2
CDR3 DNA: TGTGCCAGCGGGTTAGCGGGAGCGGCGTACAATGAGCAGTTCTTC
CDR3 protein: CASGLAGAAYNEQFF

J gene: TRBJ2-5
V gene: TRBV5-1
clone size: .
D gene: .
CDR3 DNA: TGCGCCAGCAGCTTGTCCTCCCTTTACCAAGAGACCCAGTACTTC
CDR3 protein: CASSLSSLYQETQYF

J gene: TRBJ2-3
V gene: TRBV3-1/TRBV3-2
clone size: .
D gene: .
CDR3 DNA: TGTGCCAGCAGCCCAGGGACTGATACGCAGTATTTT
CDR3 protein: CASSPGTDTQYF

J gene: TRBJ1-2
V gene: TRBV19
clone size: .
D gene: TRBD1
CDR3 DNA: TGTGCCAGTAGTCCAGAGACAGGGATAGATGGTTATGGCTACACCTTC
CDR3 protein: CASSPETGIDGYGYTF

J gene: TRBJ2-5
V gene: TRBV5-4
clone size: .
D gene: TRBD2
CDR3 DNA: TGTGCCAGCAGCTTGCCGGGGGGGGATGGAGAGACCCAGTACTTC
CDR3 protein: CASSLPGGDGETQYF

J gene: TRBJ2-2
V gene: TRBV3-1/TRBV3-2
clone size: .
D gene: .
CDR3 DNA: TGTGCCAGCAGCCAATCAGCGATGAACACCGGGGAGCTGTTTTTT
CDR3 protein: CASSQSAMNTGELFF

J gene: TRBJ2-7
V gene: TRBV4-1
clone size: few
D gene: .
CDR3 DNA: TGCGCCAGCAGCAGTCGGGACAACTCCTACGAGCAGTACTTC
CDR3 protein: CASSSRDNSYEQYF

J gene: TRBJ2-5
V gene: TRBV30
clone size: .
D gene: .
CDR3 DNA: TGTGCCTGGACACCCCTCGCCGCAGTGACCCAGTACTTC
CDR3 protein: CAWTPLAAVTQYF

J gene: TRBJ1-4
V gene: TRBV6-1
clone size: once
D gene: .
CDR3 DNA: TGTGCCAGCAGTGAACAGGGCATGAGTAATGAAAAACTGTTTTTT
CDR3 protein: CASSEQGMSNEKLFF

J gene: TRBJ1-1
V gene: TRBV21-1
clone size: few
D gene: .
CDR3 DNA: TGTGCCAGCAGCCCCGGGACAGGGGAACCAACTGAAGCTTTCTTT
CDR3 protein: CASSPGTGEPTEAFF

J gene: TRBJ1-5
V gene: TRBV5-6
clone size: .
D gene: .
CDR3 DNA: TGTGCCAGCAGCTTGGGGACAGCTGTTGATCAGCCCCAGCATTTT
CDR3 protein: CASSLGTAVDQPQHF

J gene: TRBJ2-3
V gene: TRBV30
clone size: .
D gene: .
CDR3 DNA: TGTGCCTGGAGTGTAGGCGGGGGCACAGATACGCAGTATTTT
CDR3 protein: CAWSVGGGTDTQYF

J gene: TRBJ1-2
V gene: TRBV5-6
clone size: .
D gene: TRBD1
CDR3 DNA: TGTGCCAGCAGCAAAGACAGGGGCTATGGCTACACCTTC
CDR3 protein: CASSKDRGYGYTF

J gene: TRBJ2-3
V gene: TRBV5-5
clone size: once
D gene: .
CDR3 DNA: TGTGCCAGCAGCTTCGGACTGAGCACAGATACGCAGTATTTT
CDR3 protein: CASSFGLSTDTQYF

J gene: TRBJ2-5
V gene: TRBV6-2/TRBV6-3
clone size: .
D gene: TRBD2
CDR3 DNA: TGTGCCAGCAGTTACTTGGGGGTAACGGGAGGGGACCCGTGGACCCAGTACTTC
CDR3 protein: CASSYLGVTGGDPWTQYF

J gene: TRBJ2-2
V gene: TRBV5-1
clone size: .
D gene: TRBD2
CDR3 DNA: TGCGCCAGCAGTCACCCTAGCGGGATGAACACCGGGGAGCTGTTTTTT
CDR3 protein: CASSHPSGMNTGELFF

J gene: TRBJ1-3
V gene: TRBV4-1
clone size: .
D gene: .
CDR3 DNA: TGCGCCAGCAGCCAAGACCTCCTAGGAAACACCATATATTTT
CDR3 protein: CASSQDLLGNTIYF

J gene: TRBJ2-6
V gene: TRBV5-1
clone size: .
D gene: TRBD1
CDR3 DNA: TGCGCCAGCAGCCTGGACAGGGCTGGGGCCAACGTCCTGACTTTC
CDR3 protein: CASSLDRAGANVLTF

J gene: TRBJ1-6
V gene: TRBV6-1
clone size: .
D gene: TRBD1
CDR3 DNA: TGTGCCAGCAGTGAAGGGGGGACAGGGAGTTCACCCCTCCACTTT
CDR3 protein: CASSEGGTGSSPLHF

J gene: TRBJ2-3
V gene: TRBV29-1
clone size: .
D gene: .
CDR3 DNA: TGCAGCGTTGAAACCGGCGGGACAGATACGCAGTATTTT
CDR3 protein: CSVETGGTDTQYF

J gene: TRBJ2-2
V gene: TRBV3-1/TRBV3-2
clone size: .
D gene: TRBD2
CDR3 DNA: TGTGCCAGCAGCCAATTGTTTGGGGAGGGAGCGGGGAACACCGGGGAGCTGTTTTTT
CDR3 protein: CASSQLFGEGAGNTGELFF

J gene: TRBJ1-5
V gene: TRBV24-1
clone size: .
D gene: .
CDR3 DNA: TGTGCCACCAGTGACCACACAGGAGTTAATCAGCCCCAGCATTTT
CDR3 protein: CATSDHTGVNQPQHF

J gene: TRBJ1-1
V gene: TRBV30
clone size: .
D gene: .
CDR3 DNA: TGTGCCTGGAATCGAGCCACGAGGCTGAACACTGAAGCTTTCTTT
CDR3 protein: CAWNRATRLNTEAFF

J gene: TRBJ2-1
V gene: TRBV27
clone size: .
D gene: TRBD1
CDR3 DNA: TGTGCCAGCAGTTACATACCTAGATCAGGGGGCAATGAGCAGTTCTTC
CDR3 protein: CASSYIPRSGGNEQFF

J gene: TRBJ1-2
V gene: TRBV4-1
clone size: .
D gene: TRBD1
CDR3 DNA: TGCGCCAGCAGTTTTTCCGGGACAGAAACTAACTATGGCTACACCTTC
CDR3 protein: CASSFSGTETNYGYTF

J gene: TRBJ2-7
V gene: TRBV7-2
clone size: .
D gene: .
CDR3 DNA: TGTGCCAGCAGCTTAGGGTACAGGGCCCACGAGCAGTACTTC
CDR3 protein: CASSLGYRAHEQYF

J gene: TRBJ2-3
V gene: TRBV24-1
clone size: .
D gene: TRBD2
CDR3 DNA: TGTGCCACCAGTGAACCGGGACTAGCCGCAGATACGCAGTATTTT
CDR3 protein: CATSEPGLAADTQYF

J gene: TRBJ2-1
V gene: TRBV5-4
clone size: .
D gene: .
CDR3 DNA: TGTGCCGGAGCCGGGACACCCGACTACAATGAGCAGTTCTTC
CDR3 protein: CAGAGTPDYNEQFF

J gene: TRBJ2-5
V gene: TRBV5-1
clone size: .
D gene: TRBD2
CDR3 DNA: TGCGCCAGCAGCATCGGTAGCGCTAGCGGGGGCACACTCCTCTCAAAGACCCAGTACTTC
CDR3 protein: CASSIGSASGGTLLSKTQYF

J gene: TRBJ2-7
V gene: TRBV19
clone size: once
D gene: TRBD2
CDR3 DNA: TGTGCCAGTAGTCCGTCACTAGCGGCATACGAGCAGTACTTC
CDR3 protein: CASSPSLAAYEQYF

J gene: TRBJ1-5
V gene: TRBV4-3
clone size: .
D gene: .
CDR3 DNA: TGCGCCAGCAGCCAAGACGACAGCTTCAATCAGCCCCAGCATTTT
CDR3 protein: CASSQDDSFNQPQHF

J gene: TRBJ1-2
V gene: TRBV4-3
clone size: .
D gene: .
CDR3 DNA: TGCGCCAGCAGCCAAGTAAGGGGCCCGGAAGGCTACACCTTC
CDR3 protein: CASSQVRGPEGYTF

J gene: TRBJ2-5
V gene: TRBV11-2
clone size: .
D gene: .
CDR3 DNA: TGTGCCAGCAGCCCTCAATCGGGAGAGACCCAGTACTTC
CDR3 protein: CASSPQSGETQYF

J gene: TRBJ1-2
V gene: TRBV3-1/TRBV3-2
clone size: .
D gene: .
CDR3 DNA: TGTGCCAGCAGCCAAGATCAGGCAGCTAACTATGGCTACACCTTC
CDR3 protein: CASSQDQAANYGYTF